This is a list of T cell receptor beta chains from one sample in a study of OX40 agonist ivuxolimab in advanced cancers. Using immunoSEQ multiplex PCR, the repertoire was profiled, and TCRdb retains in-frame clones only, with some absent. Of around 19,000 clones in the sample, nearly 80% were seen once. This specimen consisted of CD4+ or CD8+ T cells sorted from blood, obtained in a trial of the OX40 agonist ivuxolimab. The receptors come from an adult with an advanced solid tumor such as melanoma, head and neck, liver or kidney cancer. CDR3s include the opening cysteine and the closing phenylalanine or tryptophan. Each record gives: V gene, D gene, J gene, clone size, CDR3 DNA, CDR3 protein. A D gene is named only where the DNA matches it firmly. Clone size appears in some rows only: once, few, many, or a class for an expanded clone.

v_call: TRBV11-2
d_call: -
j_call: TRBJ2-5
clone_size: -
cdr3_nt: TGTGCCAGCAGCTTACAGGGGCCTCAAGAGACCCAGTACTTC
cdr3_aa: CASSLQGPQETQYF

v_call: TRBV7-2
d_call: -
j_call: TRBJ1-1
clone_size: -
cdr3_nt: TGTGCCAGCAGCTTAGTGGGGAATATGAACACTGAAGCTTTCTTT
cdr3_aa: CASSLVGNMNTEAFF

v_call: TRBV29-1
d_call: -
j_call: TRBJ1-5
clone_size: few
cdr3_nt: TGCAGCGTTGTGCGGGCGGAAGGGCAGCCCCAGCATTTT
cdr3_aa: CSVVRAEGQPQHF

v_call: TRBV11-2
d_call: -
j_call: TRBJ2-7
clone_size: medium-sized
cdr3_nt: TGTGCCAGCAGCTTAGAATCCGCCCAGGGGGGAGACTACGAGCAGTACTTC
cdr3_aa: CASSLESAQGGDYEQYF

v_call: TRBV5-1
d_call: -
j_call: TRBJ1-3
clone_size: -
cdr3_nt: TGCGCCAGCAGCGCCGCGCGCACCTCTGGAAACACCATATATTTT
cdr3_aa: CASSAARTSGNTIYF

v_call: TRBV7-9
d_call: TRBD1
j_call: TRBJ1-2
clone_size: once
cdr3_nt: TGTGCCAGCAGCTTAGGACCGGGACAGGGGGATGGCTACACCTTC
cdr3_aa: CASSLGPGQGDGYTF

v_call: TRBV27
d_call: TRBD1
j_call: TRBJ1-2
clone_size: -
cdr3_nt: TGTGCCAGCCGGAGACAGGGCAACTATGGCTACACCTTC
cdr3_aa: CASRRQGNYGYTF

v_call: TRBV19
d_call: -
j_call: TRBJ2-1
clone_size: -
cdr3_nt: TGTGCCAGTAGACCGGGGGTTTCCTACAATGAGCAGTTCTTC
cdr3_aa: CASRPGVSYNEQFF

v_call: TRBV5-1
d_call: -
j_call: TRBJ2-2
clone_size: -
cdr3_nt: TGCGCCAGCAGCTTGGCCGTCAGAACGAACACCGGGGAGCTGTTTTTT
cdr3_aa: CASSLAVRTNTGELFF

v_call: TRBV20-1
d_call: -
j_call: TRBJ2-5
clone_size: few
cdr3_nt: TGCAGTGCTAGTGAGGGGGAGACCCAGTACTTC
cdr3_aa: CSASEGETQYF

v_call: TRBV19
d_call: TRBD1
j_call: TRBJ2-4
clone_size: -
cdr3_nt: TGTGCCAGTAGTATAGTCGGGACAGGGATCGATTCCAAAAACATTCAGTACTTC
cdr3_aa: CASSIVGTGIDSKNIQYF

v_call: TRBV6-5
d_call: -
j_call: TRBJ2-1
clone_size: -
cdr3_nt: TGTGCCAGCAGTTACTCGCCGGCCTACAATGAGCAGTTCTTC
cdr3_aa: CASSYSPAYNEQFF

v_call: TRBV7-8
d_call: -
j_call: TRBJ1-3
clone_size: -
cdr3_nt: TGTGCCAGCAGGGCAGGGGTGGACTCTGGAAACACCATATATTTT
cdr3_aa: CASRAGVDSGNTIYF

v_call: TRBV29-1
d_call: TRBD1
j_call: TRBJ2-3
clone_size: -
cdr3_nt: TGCAGCGTTGCCGGGGACAGTCCAAATACGCAGTATTTT
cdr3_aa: CSVAGDSPNTQYF

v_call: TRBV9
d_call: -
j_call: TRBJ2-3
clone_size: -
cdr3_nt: TGTGCCAGCGGACTCGGGACTTTCACAGATACGCAGTATTTT
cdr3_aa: CASGLGTFTDTQYF

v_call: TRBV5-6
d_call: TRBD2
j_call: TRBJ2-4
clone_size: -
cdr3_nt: TGTGCCAGCAGCGGGGGGGCCGGGACTAGCGGGAGGAACATTCAGTACTTC
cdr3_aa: CASSGGAGTSGRNIQYF